This record looks at one TCR beta chain sequence and its context. During active infection, Seattle patients enrolled and were then monitored through disease. In the authors' workflow: Estimation of nucleated cell counts relied on the amplification of reference gene primers. Clones were sequenced by immunoSEQ multiplex PCR, and TCRdb holds only the in-frame ones, with some missing. V, J and clone size derive from that table, while D and trimming were established from the DNA sequence. Altogether approximately 530,000 clones are present, approximately 91% being singletons, with the ten largest covering roughly 7.3%. Germline loops: CDR1 MDHEN, CDR2 SYDVKM. The CDR3 is 13 amino acids. The V and J ends lost 2 bases and 0 bases respectively, with 5 bases between them. The data are from a study of blood T cell repertoires in COVID-19. Study background: The samples span acute and convalescent COVID-19 from the United States, Italy and Spain. T cells, B-cell-depleted T cells, or PBMCs provided the cDNA or gDNA that served as material.

The sequenced sample was peripheral blood. This chain connects TRBV28 to TRBJ2-7; D uncertain. The origin of this receptor is a woman between 45 and 65 years old with COVID-19, enrolled during active disease. The CDR3 DNA reads TGTGCCAGCAGTTTACCTAGCTCCTACGAGCAGTACTTC. Its protein product is CASSLPSSYEQYF.